These T cell receptor beta chains were read from a single sample in a study of blood T cell repertoires in COVID-19. Using immunoSEQ multiplex PCR, the repertoire was profiled, and TCRdb retains in-frame clones only, with some absent. The table lists under 200,000 clones, about four fifths of them singletons. Sequencing was performed on peripheral blood. These receptors all stem from a woman older than 75 with COVID-19, enrolled during active disease. CDR3s include the opening cysteine and the closing phenylalanine or tryptophan. A D gene is named only where the DNA matches it firmly. Clone size appears in some rows only: once, few, many, or a class for an expanded clone.

clone_size j_call v_call d_call cdr3_aa cdr3_nt
. TRBJ1-2 TRBV7-3 . CASSEGVGANYGYTF TGTGCCAGCAGCGAAGGAGTCGGAGCTAACTATGGCTACACCTTC
. TRBJ1-2 TRBV6-5 TRBD1 CASSRDRLYGYTF TGTGCCAGCAGCCGGGACAGGCTCTATGGCTACACCTTC
. TRBJ2-5 TRBV5-8 . CASSLRSGVQGLATQYF TGTGCCAGCAGCTTGCGTTCAGGCGTCCAGGGGCTGGCGACCCAGTACTTC
. TRBJ2-1 TRBV11-2 TRBD2 CASSPGGGEQFF TGTGCCAGCAGCCCGGGGGGAGGGGAGCAGTTCTTC
. TRBJ1-2 TRBV18 . CASSPLRVGYTF TGTGCCAGCTCACCACTCCGAGTTGGCTACACCTTC
. TRBJ2-3 TRBV29-1 TRBD2 CSVVGLAGISAGDTQYF TGCAGCGTTGTGGGACTAGCGGGAATCTCTGCTGGAGATACGCAGTATTTT
. TRBJ2-3 TRBV14 . CASSQIRAGDTQYF TGTGCCAGCAGCCAGATACGGGCGGGAGATACGCAGTATTTT
few TRBJ2-7 TRBV6-5 . CASRRGGEQYF TGTGCCAGCAGGAGGGGAGGCGAGCAGTACTTC
. TRBJ2-7 TRBV5-4 . CASSPGLNRQYF TGTGCCAGCAGTCCCGGACTAAACCGGCAGTACTTC
. TRBJ2-5 TRBV9 TRBD1 CASSLQGQGSQYF TGTGCCAGCAGCTTGCAGGGACAGGGATCCCAGTACTTC
. TRBJ2-1 TRBV3-1/TRBV3-2 . CASSSGLLSLNEQFF TGTGCCAGCAGCTCAGGACTCCTAAGCTTAAATGAGCAGTTCTTC
. TRBJ2-5 TRBV7-2 TRBD2 CASSLVGLAGGRETQYF TGTGCCAGCAGCTTAGTAGGGCTAGCGGGAGGAAGAGAGACCCAGTACTTC
. TRBJ2-7 TRBV12-3/TRBV12-4 . CASKVTGVYEQYF TGTGCCAGCAAAGTTACAGGTGTCTACGAGCAGTACTTC
. TRBJ2-5 TRBV10-1 TRBD2 CASRVRGWRGRLLEETQYF TGCGCCAGCAGGGTCCGCGGGTGGCGGGGGAGATTACTCGAAGAGACCCAGTACTTC
. TRBJ1-2 TRBV25-1 . CASRGPGGRKDYGYTF TGTGCCAGCCGGGGACCGGGGGGCCGGAAAGACTATGGCTACACCTTC
. TRBJ1-1 TRBV7-8 TRBD1 CASSPQGAPTEAFF TGTGCCAGCAGCCCTCAGGGGGCGCCCACTGAAGCTTTCTTT
. TRBJ2-7 TRBV19 TRBD1 CASRRRVPGTGVDEQYF TGTGCCAGTAGAAGACGAGTTCCCGGGACAGGGGTTGACGAGCAGTACTTC
. TRBJ2-7 TRBV11-3 TRBD1 CASSQRTGDEQYF TGTGCCAGCAGCCAAAGGACAGGGGACGAGCAGTACTTC
. TRBJ1-5 TRBV7-9 TRBD1 CASSLGRDRGIGNQPQHF TGTGCCAGCAGCTTAGGGAGGGACAGGGGGATCGGCAATCAGCCCCAGCATTTT
. TRBJ2-5 TRBV18 . CASSGSGFQETQYF TGTGCCAGCTCAGGATCAGGATTCCAAGAGACCCAGTACTTC
. TRBJ1-5 TRBV5-6 TRBD1 CASSLQTGGWNQPQHF TGTGCCAGCAGCCTACAGACAGGGGGCTGGAATCAGCCCCAGCATTTT
. TRBJ2-7 TRBV7-3 TRBD1 CASSLQPGGTYEQYF TGTGCCAGCAGCTTACAACCAGGGGGAACCTACGAGCAGTACTTC
. TRBJ2-3 TRBV7-9 TRBD1 CASSLQAGGADTQYF TGTGCCAGCAGCTTACAGGCAGGGGGTGCCGATACGCAGTATTTT
. TRBJ1-4 TRBV19 . CASSITGGFEKLFF TGTGCCAGTAGTATTACGGGGGGCTTTGAAAAACTGTTTTTT
few TRBJ2-7 TRBV5-4 . CASSLDQQVIHEQYF TGTGCCAGCAGCTTGGACCAACAGGTAATCCACGAGCAGTACTTC
once TRBJ1-2 TRBV18 TRBD1 CASSPWTGEPYGYTF TGTGCCAGCTCACCGTGGACAGGGGAGCCCTATGGCTACACCTTC
. TRBJ2-3 TRBV12-3/TRBV12-4 TRBD2 CASGLAGADTQYF TGTGCCAGCGGCCTAGCGGGAGCAGATACGCAGTATTTT